This T cell receptor (beta chain) came from a study of neurological immune-mediated disorders. Findings and limits, study-wide: No clinical or MRI feature was associated with the multiple sclerosis repertoire cluster.

This clonotype was observed at least ten times. Its antigen is as yet unknown. Trimming removed 3 bases at V and 2 bases at J, with 11 bases between. The germline V gene has CDR1 MGHRA and CDR2 YSYEKL. The CDR3 spans 14 residues. The time point was: longitudinal time-point 3. Source material was 2 million unsorted PBMCs, stored at -80 °C in RNAlater. TCRdb processed the 5' RACE reads anew with MiXCR; each CDR3 protein has one entry. The sample lists 84,000 or so distinct CDR3 sequences; around 4.7% were seen once. The receptor's source is an older woman with multiple sclerosis. The chain employs TRBV4-1 and TRBJ2-7, with D perhaps being TRBD1 or TRBD2 (5 bases each). Input material: PBMCs. CDR3: CASSQWDGTYEQYF. DNA of the CDR3: TGCGCCAGCAGCCAGTGGGACGGAACCTACGAGCAGTACTTC.